This TCR beta chain was found in a study of beta chain features in type 1 diabetes. All of the isolated RNA was reverse transcribed, so expressed TCRB transcripts were sequenced. Clones were sequenced by immunoSEQ multiplex PCR, and TCRdb holds only the in-frame ones, with some missing. The table has 200,000 to 300,000 clones, under 13% seen once. In all sorted populations, purity surpassed 98%. The CDR3 has 12 amino acids. The junction had 10 bases not matched to a gene; V was cut back by 5 bases and J by 15 bases. Germline V CDR1 and CDR2: SGHTA, FQGTGA. The study's findings and limits: When Type 1 diabetes patients were examined, their TCRB CDR3s proved moderately but significantly shorter in all four CD4+ subsets.

The table lists this clone with a few counts. Its antigen is still unknown. The sample comprised naive CD4+ T cells from blood. The receptor's source is a man aged 25 to 40 with type 1 diabetes. The V call is TRBV7-3, the J call TRBJ2-1; 7 positions agree with TRBD1. Here the CDR3 reads CASSNPGQTLFF. The CDR3, as DNA: TGTGCCAGCAGCAACCCGGGACAGACTTTGTTCTTC.